This T cell receptor (beta chain) is drawn from a study of T-cell memory formation after mild COVID-19. The 5'RACE method, run with constant-segment primers, produced TCR alpha and TCR beta cDNA libraries (carrying sample barcodes and UMIs). MiXCR was run by TCRdb on the 5' RACE reads, yielding one entry per CDR3 protein. The sample includes over 400,000 distinct CDR3 sequences, about a quarter of them seen just once. CDR3 size: 14 residues. V lost 3 bases and J 5 bases, leaving 14 bases between the germline ends. Study findings and constraints: Certain responding clones were present in pre-infection memory, suggesting participation of cross-reactive memory.

A remark on this clonotype: Its antigen is unidentified.

Sequencing was done on a sample of PBMCs or a T cell subset sorted from them (not recorded which). The clonotype comes from an adult woman who had mild COVID-19 (a few samples of this study predate the infection). Cell type and time point are not known. This chain connects TRBV12-3 or TRBV12-4 to TRBJ2-7, with D perhaps matching TRBD1 (5 bases). The CDR3 reads CASSLIGAEDEQYF. The CDR3 nucleotides are TGTGCCAGCAGTTTGATAGGGGCCGAGGACGAGCAGTACTTC.